The 23 T cell receptor beta chains listed next were all sequenced from one sample in a study of blood T cell repertoires in COVID-19 (dated by TCRdb to about 2020). To prepare the library, the immunoSEQ multiplex PCR assay was applied. Imported from immuneACCESS, the table was reduced by TCRdb to in-frame sequences with V and J called. These copies leave out some clones; in studies compared against another copy, an unresolved V gene accounts for under half, and the cause of the remainder is not known. This sample lists around 300,000 clones; around 87% were detected once. Together, the top ten hold 1% of the sample. Sequencing input: peripheral blood. Every receptor here comes from a middle-aged man with active or convalescent COVID-19.

The gene calls are TRBV7-8 and TRBJ1-1, with 7 bases matching TRBD1. The CDR3 runs to 13 residues. V shed 8 bases, J shed 8 bases, and the junction held 11 bases outside the gene matches. Per the germline V gene, CDR1 is SGHVS and CDR2 is FQNEAQ. The CDR3 DNA follows: TGTGCCAGCTACTCCATAGCGGGACAGGAAGCTTTCTTT. Translating it yields CASYSIAGQEAFF.

The chain is built from TRBV27 and TRBJ1-1; 9 bases fit TRBD1. CDR1 is MNHEY, CDR2 SMNVEV, per germline (reference sequence). CDR3 size: 15 residues. V lost 5 bases and J lost 1; bases outside the gene matches: 5. CDR3 protein: CASSLNRGPNTEAFF. CDR3 nucleotide sequence: TGTGCCAGCAGTCTGAACAGGGGGCCGAACACTGAAGCTTTCTTT.

The chain uses TRBV9 and TRBJ1-1; D remains unclear. The ends were cut back, 9 bases at V and 2 bases at J, with 14 bases in the middle. CDR1 and CDR2 from the germline V gene are SGDLS and YYNGEE. There are 13 residues in the CDR3. In DNA, the CDR3 is TGTGCCATCACTCCGGCGACAAACACTGAAGCTTTCTTT. Translation gives CAITPATNTEAFF.

About this clone itself: This CDR3 is also generated by other DNA sequences in the sample. The gene calls are TRBV5-1 and TRBJ1-1, with D tentatively TRBD1 (6 bases). The V gene lost 4 bases and the J gene lost 1 base, with 11 bases spanning the gap. This CDR3 has 14 amino acids. Germline V gene lookup returns CDR1 SGHRS and CDR2 YFSETQ. CDR3 nucleotide sequence: TGCGCCAGCAGCGTCGGACAGAGGAACACTGAAGCTTTCTTT. Translation gives CASSVGQRNTEAFF. Variable domain in full (rest from reference TRBV5-1 and TRBJ1-1): KAGVTQTPRYLIKTRGQQVTLSCSPISGHRSVSWYQQTPGQGLQFLFEYFSETQRNKGNFPGRFSGRQFSNSRSEMNVSTLELGDSALYLCASSVGQRNTEAFFGQGTRLTVV.

The rearrangement joins TRBV5-1 to TRBJ1-3, with D possibly matching TRBD1 (5 bases). This CDR3 is built from 16 residues. The V end lost 0 bases, the J end lost 4 bases, and 14 bases lay between the germline ends. Germline loops: CDR1 SGHRS, CDR2 YFSETQ. DNA for the CDR3: TGCGCCAGCAGCTTGGCGGGGGGAGTACAAGGAAACACCATATATTTT. It is translated as CASSLAGGVQGNTIYF.

The genes are TRBV11-2 and TRBJ2-7, with 9 bases fitting TRBD2. With V trimmed by 3 bases and J by 1 base, 7 bases remained unmatched. Germline loops: CDR1 SGHAT, CDR2 FQNNGV. This CDR3 region has 16 residues. This CDR3 reads CASSLLSGGPSYEQYF. In DNA form, the CDR3 reads TGTGCCAGCAGCTTGTTGAGCGGGGGGCCTTCCTACGAGCAGTACTTC.

Here the CDR3 reads CASRWTGRDQPQHF. For the CDR3, the DNA is TGTGCCAGCAGGTGGACAGGGAGGGATCAGCCCCAGCATTTT. V usage is TRBV5-8 and J usage is TRBJ1-5; 8 bases align to TRBD1. Germline-derived CDR1 and CDR2 are SGHTS and YDEGEE. The CDR3 loop spans 14 amino acids. The junction had 6 bases not matched to a gene; V was cut back by 5 bases and J by 5 bases.

The chain carries TRBV5-1 and TRBJ2-3; D is unresolved. The germline V gene encodes CDR1 SGHRS and CDR2 YFSETQ. V shed 3 bases and J shed 3 bases, with 17 bases lying between them. The CDR3 is made up of 16 amino acids. The CDR3 reads CASSSRPSDSTDTQYF. In nucleotides, the CDR3 is TGCGCCAGCAGCTCTAGGCCCTCAGACTCGACAGATACGCAGTATTTT.

This clone came up once. The chain carries TRBV18 and TRBJ2-1; the D gene is possibly TRBD2 (5 bases). V lost 3 bases and J 1 base, leaving 13 bases between the germline ends. The V gene's germline CDR1 is KGHSH and CDR2 LQKENI. CDR3 length: 16 amino acids. DNA for the CDR3: TGTGCCAGCTCACCCCGGGATCCGAATTCCTACAATGAGCAGTTCTTC. Its translation: CASSPRDPNSYNEQFF.

The CDR3 DNA reads TGCGCCAGCAGCCAGGACAGGGTCACGCCCCAGCATTTT. This translates into CASSQDRVTPQHF. The J gene is TRBJ1-5, the V gene TRBV4-3; 8 nucleotides align to TRBD1. The CDR3 spans 13 residues. The trim removed 3 bases at V and 9 bases at J, leaving 4 bases unmatched. The germline CDR1 and CDR2 sequences are LGHNA and YSLEER.

The chain uses TRBV5-1 and TRBJ2-3; no definite D call. Trimming cost V 0 bases and J 5 bases, with 13 bases left between them. Germline values: CDR1 SGHRS, CDR2 YFSETQ. The CDR3 loop spans 15 amino acids. The CDR3 loop is CASSLDGAPGDTQYF. The CDR3 region has the DNA TGCGCCAGCAGCTTGGATGGAGCCCCGGGAGATACGCAGTATTTT. The full variable domain, its missing parts supplied by reference TRBV5-1 and TRBJ2-3, is KAGVTQTPRYLIKTRGQQVTLSCSPISGHRSVSWYQQTPGQGLQFLFEYFSETQRNKGNFPGRFSGRQFSNSRSEMNVSTLELGDSALYLCASSLDGAPGDTQYFGPGTRLTVL.

This CDR3 is CASSSTLGGGDTIYF. CDR3 DNA: TGTGCCAGCAGTTCCACATTGGGGGGAGGCGACACCATATATTTT. V usage is TRBV27 and J usage is TRBJ1-3; D perhaps matches TRBD1 (5 bases). CDR3 length: 15 residues. V lost 4 bases, J lost 8 bases, and 18 bases lay in between. CDR1 is MNHEY, CDR2 SMNVEV, per germline (reference sequence).

This clone was counted a few times. The rearrangement uses TRBV7-2 and TRBJ2-2; 7 bases align to TRBD1. The CDR3 loop spans 16 amino acids. The germline V gene has CDR1 SGHTA and CDR2 FQGNSA. V was clipped by 3 bases and J by 0 bases; unmatched bases: 4. CDR3 amino acids: CASSFFDRANTGELFF. CDR3 coding DNA: TGTGCCAGCAGCTTCTTCGACAGGGCGAACACCGGGGAGCTGTTTTTT.

The V gene is TRBV19, the J gene TRBJ1-5; the D gene is possibly TRBD1 (5 bases). Deletions cut 0 bases from V and 5 bases from J, with 17 bases between. CDR1 LNHDA and CDR2 SQIVND come from the germline V gene (reference sequence). The CDR3 loop spans 17 amino acids. The CDR3 loop is CASSIDLGRVVHQPQHF. DNA of the CDR3: TGTGCCAGTAGTATAGATTTAGGCAGGGTAGTTCATCAGCCCCAGCATTTT.

The V gene is TRBV5-4, the J gene TRBJ1-2; D is unclear. With 3 bases removed from V and 2 bases from J, the gap between germline ends came to 11 bases. This CDR3 has 14 amino acids. The germline gives CDR1 SGHNT, CDR2 YYREEE (reference sequence). CDR3: CASSSGERNYGYTF. CDR3 sequence (DNA): TGTGCCAGCAGCTCTGGCGAGAGGAACTATGGCTACACCTTC. The whole variable domain, remainder taken from reference TRBV5-4 and TRBJ1-2, is ETGVTQSPTHLIKTRGQQVTLRCSSQSGHNTVSWYQQALGQGPQFIFQYYREEENGRGNFPPRFSGLQFPNYSSELNVNALELDDSALYLCASSSGERNYGYTFGSGTRLTVV.

This chain joins TRBV15 and TRBJ1-3; D may be TRBD1 (6 bases). V was trimmed by 4 bases and J by 0 bases, leaving 10 bases between them. In germline, CDR1 is LNHNV, CDR2 YYDKDF (reference sequence). This CDR3 comprises 15 residues. This CDR3 is CATSIDRTSGNTIYF. CDR3 bases: TGTGCCACCAGCATCGACAGGACCTCTGGAAACACCATATATTTT.

The chain combines TRBV19 with TRBJ1-1, with 7 bases matching TRBD1. The CDR3 sequence is 13 residues long. The V gene's germline CDR1 is LNHDA and CDR2 SQIVND (reference sequence). V was clipped by 4 bases and J by 5 bases; unmatched bases: 4. This CDR3 reads CASSRQGETEAFF. In nucleotides, the CDR3 is TGTGCCAGTAGTAGACAGGGAGAGACTGAAGCTTTCTTT.

This chain uses TRBV27 with TRBJ2-6; no clear D. This CDR3 contains 15 residues. The V end lost 6 bases, the J end lost 3 bases, and 12 bases lay between the germline ends. CDR1 and CDR2 (germline): MNHEY, SMNVEV (reference sequence). DNA for the CDR3: TGTGCCAGCAGCCGAAACGGTGGTGGGGCCAACGTCCTGACTTTC. Encoded protein: CASSRNGGGANVLTF.

The CDR3 bases are TGTGCCAGCAGCTTCGGGACTAGCGGGAGGGTGGATACGCAGTATTTT. Protein: CASSFGTSGRVDTQYF. The chain has TRBV5-5 and TRBJ2-3, with TRBD2 matching 16 bases. The CDR3 covers 16 residues. With V trimmed by 2 bases and J by 6 bases, 3 bases remained unmatched. Germline V gene sequence: CDR1 SGHKS, CDR2 YYEKEE (reference sequence).

V is TRBV5-1 and J is TRBJ2-6; perhaps TRBD1 as D (5 bases). Between the trimmed V and J ends, which lost 2 bases and 1 base, there was a span of 7 bases. This CDR3 is 15 amino acids long. Germline V gene sequence: CDR1 SGHRS, CDR2 YFSETQ. CDR3 coding DNA: TGCGCCAGCAGCTTTACAGGTTCTGGGGCCAACGTCCTGACTTTC. Amino acid sequence: CASSFTGSGANVLTF.

This clone was detected only once. This chain joins TRBV27 and TRBJ2-1; TRBD1 aligns across 9 bases. Looked up from germline, CDR1 is MNHEY and CDR2 is SMNVEV (reference sequence). V lost 2 bases to trimming and J lost 4 bases; unmatched junction nucleotides: 3. The CDR3 is 15 amino acids. The CDR3 loop reads CASSLVGTGYNEQFF. CDR3 nucleotides: TGTGCCAGCAGTTTAGTCGGGACAGGGTACAATGAGCAGTTCTTC.

The rearrangement uses TRBV2 and TRBJ1-6, with a tentative D call TRBD1 (6 bases). The ends were cut back, 4 bases at V and 6 bases at J, with 13 bases in the middle. The CDR3 extends over 15 amino acids. CDR1 is SNHLY and CDR2 is FYNNEI in the germline V gene. The CDR3 DNA sequence: TGTGCCAGCAGTGCGCAGGGGCTAGGTAATTCACCCCTCCACTTT. Protein sequence: CASSAQGLGNSPLHF.

The V and J genes are TRBV19 and TRBJ1-6; D may be TRBD1 (5 bases). Germline assignment: CDR1 LNHDA and CDR2 SQIVND (reference sequence). V was shortened by 5 bases and J by 10 bases, with 15 bases between the two germline ends. The CDR3 is 14 amino acids. CDR3 region: CASSSAGGESPLHF. The CDR3 region has the DNA TGTGCCAGTAGTTCCGCCGGAGGGGAATCACCCCTCCACTTT.